The rows below give T cell receptor beta chains drawn from one sample of a study of shared clonotypes between healthy human individuals. Profiling relied on immunoSEQ multiplex PCR, and the TCRdb table lists in-frame clones only, not all of them. This sample carries around 510,000 clones, roughly 95% of them seen once, and the ten largest clones take 0.055% to 0.075%. Material for sequencing was naive CD4+ T cells sorted from blood. These receptors came from a woman under 40 in good health. Both conserved end residues are part of each CDR3. D genes are given only for firm matches. Clone sizes are given selectively: once, few, many, or a class where the clone is expanded.

CDR3 protein	CDR3 DNA	clone size	D gene	V gene	J gene
CASSHRTRNMNTEAFF	TGCGCCAGCAGCCACCGGACCAGAAACATGAACACTGAAGCTTTCTTT	NA	NA	TRBV4-1	TRBJ1-1
CASRDGNNQPQHF	TGTGCCAGTAGAGACGGCAACAATCAGCCCCAGCATTTT	NA	NA	TRBV19	TRBJ1-5
CASSLGAGTEAADTQYF	TGTGCCAGCAGCCTGGGCGCAGGGACCGAAGCGGCAGATACGCAGTATTTT	NA	NA	TRBV28	TRBJ2-3
CASRTTGAGDTQYF	TGTGCCAGCAGAACGACAGGGGCTGGAGATACGCAGTATTTT	NA	TRBD1	TRBV6-1	TRBJ2-3
CASSGGQGSYNEQFF	TGCGCCAGCAGCGGTGGACAGGGGTCCTACAATGAGCAGTTCTTC	NA	TRBD1	TRBV5-1	TRBJ2-1
CASSLGRYGYTF	TGTGCCAGCAGTTTGGGACGCTATGGCTACACCTTC	NA	NA	TRBV2	TRBJ1-2
CASSLIQGNQPQHF	TGTGCCAGCAGTTTAATTCAGGGAAATCAGCCCCAGCATTTT	NA	NA	TRBV27	TRBJ1-5
CASSQDGTSKTQYF	TGTGCCAGCAGCCAGGATGGGACTAGCAAGACCCAGTACTTC	NA	TRBD2	TRBV4-2	TRBJ2-5
CAWSVRLPRVDEYEQYF	TGTGCCTGGAGTGTACGGTTACCCCGGGTAGACGAATACGAGCAGTACTTC	once	NA	TRBV30	TRBJ2-7
CASSPDRNYGYTF	TGTGCCAGCAGTCCCGACAGGAACTATGGCTACACCTTC	NA	NA	TRBV28	TRBJ1-2
CASSRPGGRFNTGELFF	TGTGCCAGCAGTCGGCCCGGGGGGCGCTTCAACACCGGGGAGCTGTTTTTT	NA	NA	TRBV27	TRBJ2-2